Detailed here is one T cell receptor (beta chain). There is no known antigen for this receptor. No base qualities exist here, and no much larger clone lies one base off it. According to the germline V gene, CDR1 reads SGDLS and CDR2 reads YYNGEE. Spanning cysteine to phenylalanine, the CDR3 consists of 13 amino acids. CDR3 DNA is the only sequence kept; it has 39 bases, read in frame from the first base. The library was prepared using PCR. This sample was sequenced with an Illumina HiSeq 2500. To reduce PCR and sequencing biases, unique molecular identifiers were incorporated into the TCR beta cDNA libraries. Per 1 to 10 million input T cells, 500,000 or so cDNA molecules were obtained, such that each molecule approximated one T cell. The patient libraries were prepared and sequenced with the same protocol used for the earlier healthy control dataset. Within a given batch, samples were prepared together, multiplexed and sequenced on the same HiSeq lane. Per the source publication's procedure: Raw barcoded reads were processed with MIGEC, and single-read molecular identifier groups were discarded before consensus assembly and CDR3 extraction. VDJtools was used for post-analysis of the clonotype tables, with diversity normalized by down-sampling every dataset to the smallest sample size. Repertoire overlap clustering matched CDR3 amino acid but not nucleotide sequences to correct batch-related cross-sample contamination. Clones were called with MiXCR by TCRdb after fastp trimmed the public reads at Q25, and only in-frame beta chains were retained. Entries are consolidated by CDR3 protein sequence, retaining the most common genes and DNA. V and J calls and clone size were set by TCRdb, not the authors. Within this sample are some 370,000 distinct CDR3 sequences, with less than 35% of them counted one time only. Under 15% of the sample rests with the top ten.

The data derive from a study of post-analysis software for immune sequencing data (dated by TCRdb to about 2015). About the full investigation: Disease courses on record covered relapsing-remitting, secondary progressive and progressive-relapsing multiple sclerosis, though some patients had no subtype annotation. Patient repertoires were compared against 11 to 12 previously published healthy control repertoires from donors aged roughly 6 to 28 years. A subset of samples was prepared in parallel using single-end sample barcoding, then pooled and co-amplified after Illumina adapter ligation. Findings and caveats that apply to the study as a whole: Compared with controls, multiple sclerosis patients had significantly lower normalized Chao1 diversity, a finding suggesting substantial peripheral T-cell clonal expansion. Strong co-clustering of samples prepared in the same batch was shown by direct clustering with F measure, prompting a batch-effect correction. Patients showed significantly higher frequencies than controls for roughly five TRBV segments, among them TRBV5-6, TRBV5-1 and TRBV20-1. The control group was slightly older than the multiple sclerosis patient group.

To demonstrate the VDJtools post-analysis software, TCR beta repertoires were profiled from the peripheral blood of about a dozen young patients with multiple sclerosis. The multiple sclerosis patients were children and adolescents ranging in age from roughly 6 to 15 years. Material: blood. The chain employs TRBV9 and TRBJ2-5, with an unclear D gene assignment. The J call may be faulty, since TRBJ2-7 better matches the DNA end. This TCR was recovered from a girl aged 5-17 years with multiple sclerosis. CDR3 sequence: CASSVGQTYEQYF. The nucleotide sequence is given as TGTGCCAGCAGCGTAGGCCAGACCTACGAGCAGTACTTC.